The subject of this entry is one TCR beta chain. This table comes from immunoSEQ multiplex PCR, and its TCRdb copy is limited to in-frame clones, with some not included. Of about 150,000 clones in the sample, around 80% were seen once. The data stem from a study of blood T cell repertoires in COVID-19. Study-wide background: Samples of COVID-19 (acute and convalescent) were obtained from the United States, Italy and Spain. The analysed material was cDNA or gDNA that came from T cells, B-cell-depleted T cells, or PBMCs.

The CDR3 totals 15 residues. Per germline, CDR1 SGHRS and CDR2 YFSETQ. Trimming pared 6 bases from V and 2 bases from J, leaving 17 bases between. The chain joins TRBV5-1 to TRBJ2-5; no firm D call. This TCR derives from a human donor with acute or convalescent COVID-19. The donor label of this sample is uncertain. The sequencing sample was made of peripheral blood. CDR3 bases: TGCGCCAGCACACTCGGCGGCACGCGACAAGAGACCCAGTACTTC. The encoded protein is CASTLGGTRQETQYF. The whole variable domain, filled in from reference TRBV5-1 and TRBJ2-5, reads KAGVTQTPRYLIKTRGQQVTLSCSPISGHRSVSWYQQTPGQGLQFLFEYFSETQRNKGNFPGRFSGRQFSNSRSEMNVSTLELGDSALYLCASTLGGTRQETQYFGPGTRLLVL.